This paragraph covers one T cell receptor beta chain sequence. What it binds is not known. This sample was included in a study of long-term antiretroviral therapy in people with HIV. Whole-study results and caveats: In samples taken after ART, diversity increased but remained below transplant donor control levels. Information pertaining to ART adherence, viral resistance or therapeutic modifications was not obtained.

V lost 0 bases to trimming and J lost 4 bases; unmatched junction nucleotides: 0. This CDR3 has 14 residues. Germline CDR1 reads SQVTM; CDR2 reads ANQGSEA. Survey-level resolution applied to immunoSEQ assay v3.0. Sequencing used immunoSEQ multiplex PCR; TCRdb keeps in-frame clones, though not all of them. The repertoire holds around 8,800 clones, 65% to 85% seen once, with approximately 15% in the top ten. The receptor was isolated from a man between 25 and 39 years old with HIV. Here the sequenced sample was unsorted PBMCs, taken 0.4 years before starting antiretroviral therapy. The chain links TRBV29-1 to TRBJ2-1, with 10 bases matching TRBD2. CDR3 nucleotide sequence: TGCAGCGTTGAAGATAGCGGGGGGTACAATGAGCAGTTCTTC. Translating it yields CSVEDSGGYNEQFF.